Below, one TCR beta chain is given with its context. The target antigen is unknown. Here immunoSEQ multiplex PCR was the method, and the copy in TCRdb shows in-frame clones only, minus some. The sample records 40,000 to 50,000 clones, around 83% being singletons. Chemo-refractory metastatic non-small-cell lung cancer patients received focal radiation with ipilimumab CTLA-4 blockade. These data are taken from a study of radiotherapy plus CTLA-4 blockade in lung cancer. Study outcomes and limitations: Dynamics of early blood T cell clones, together with interferon-beta, were reportedly the best predictors of response.

The TCR originated in a human donor with non-small cell lung cancer who had stable disease on radiotherapy plus ipilimumab. The sample consisted of peripheral blood, taken from a patient treated with radiotherapy plus ipilimumab.

CDR3 in DNA: TGTGCCAGTAGTATTAGCGGGAGGGCGACAGATACGCAGTATTTT. It encodes CASSISGRATDTQYF. The chain has TRBV19 and TRBJ2-3, with 11 nucleotides matching TRBD2. V shed 3 bases and J 3 bases; nucleotides not matched to a gene: 2. The CDR3 extends over 15 amino acids. Germline CDR1 is LNHDA and CDR2 is SQIVND (reference sequence).